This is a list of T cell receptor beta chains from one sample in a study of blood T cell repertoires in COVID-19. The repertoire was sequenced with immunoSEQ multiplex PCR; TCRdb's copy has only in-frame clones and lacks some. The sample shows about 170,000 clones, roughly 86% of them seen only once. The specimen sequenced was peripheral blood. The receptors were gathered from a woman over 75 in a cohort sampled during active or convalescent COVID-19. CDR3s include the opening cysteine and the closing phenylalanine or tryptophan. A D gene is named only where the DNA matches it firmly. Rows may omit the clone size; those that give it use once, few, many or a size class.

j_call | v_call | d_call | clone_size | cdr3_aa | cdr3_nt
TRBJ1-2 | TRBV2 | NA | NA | CASSEGMPGVSYTF | TGTGCCAGCAGTGAAGGGATGCCGGGGGTGAGCTACACCTTC
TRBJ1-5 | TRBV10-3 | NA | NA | CAISGNRASGEHQPQHF | TGTGCCATCAGCGGAAACAGGGCATCGGGCGAACATCAGCCCCAGCATTTT
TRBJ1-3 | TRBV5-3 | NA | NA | CARSFTGSSGNTIYF | TGTGCCAGAAGCTTTACAGGGAGCTCTGGAAACACCATATATTTT
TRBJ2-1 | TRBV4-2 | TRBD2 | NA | CASSQDAGEPRNEQFF | TGTGCCAGCAGCCAAGATGCGGGGGAACCTCGCAATGAGCAGTTCTTC
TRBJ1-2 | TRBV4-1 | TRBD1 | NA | CASSQGQGYGYTF | TGCGCCAGCAGCCAAGGACAGGGCTATGGCTACACCTTC
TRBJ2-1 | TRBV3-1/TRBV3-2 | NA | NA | CASSRRGSYNEQFF | TGTGCCAGCAGCCGCAGGGGCTCCTACAATGAGCAGTTCTTC
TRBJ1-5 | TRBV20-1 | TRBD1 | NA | CSASGHRGEQPQHF | TGCAGTGCTAGTGGGCACAGGGGCGAGCAGCCCCAGCATTTT
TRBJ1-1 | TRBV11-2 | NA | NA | CASSSDRLNTEAFF | TGTGCCAGCAGCTCGGACAGACTGAACACTGAAGCTTTCTTT
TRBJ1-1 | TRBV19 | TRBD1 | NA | CASMGQTNAEAFF | TGTGCCAGTATGGGACAGACGAACGCTGAAGCTTTCTTT
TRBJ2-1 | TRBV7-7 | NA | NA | CASSFTRDSFEQFF | TGTGCCAGCAGCTTTACGAGGGATTCTTTTGAGCAGTTCTTC
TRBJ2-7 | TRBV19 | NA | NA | CASRLPGSGLMYF | TGTGCCAGTAGATTGCCGGGCTCGGGATTGATGTACTTC
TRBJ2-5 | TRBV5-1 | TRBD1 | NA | CASSPGQTPQETQYF | TGCGCCAGCAGCCCGGGACAGACCCCCCAAGAGACCCAGTACTTC
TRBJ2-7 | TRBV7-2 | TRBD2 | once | CASSSRRGGAYEQYF | TGTGCCAGCAGCTCCCGACGGGGAGGGGCCTACGAGCAGTACTTC
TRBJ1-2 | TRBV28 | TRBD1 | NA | CASRKTGGYGYTF | TGTGCCAGCAGGAAGACAGGGGGCTATGGCTACACCTTC
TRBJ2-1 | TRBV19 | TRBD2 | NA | CASSNLLAGVGAEQFF | TGTGCCAGTAGTAATCTACTAGCGGGAGTAGGTGCTGAGCAGTTCTTC
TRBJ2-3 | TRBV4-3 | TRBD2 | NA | CASSLQRGAGDTQYF | TGCGCCAGCAGCCTTCAGCGGGGAGCGGGGGATACGCAGTATTTT
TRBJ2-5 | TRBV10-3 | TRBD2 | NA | CASRSGGAEETQYF | TGTGCCAGCCGTAGCGGGGGGGCCGAAGAGACCCAGTACTTC
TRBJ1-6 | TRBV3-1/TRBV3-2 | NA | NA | CASSQEGLYNSPLHF | TGTGCCAGCAGCCAGGAGGGTCTCTATAATTCACCCCTCCACTTT
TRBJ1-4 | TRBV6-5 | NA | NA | CASRQTTNEKLFF | TGTGCCAGTAGACAGACAACTAATGAAAAACTGTTTTTT
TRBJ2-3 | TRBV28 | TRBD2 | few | CASSYPGLAGTDTQYF | TGTGCCAGCAGTTACCCGGGACTAGCGGGCACAGATACGCAGTATTTT
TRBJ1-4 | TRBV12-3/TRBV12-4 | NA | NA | CASRGGGEKLFF | TGTGCCAGCAGGGGGGGTGGCGAAAAACTGTTTTTT
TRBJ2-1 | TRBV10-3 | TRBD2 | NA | CAISEPPSSGGYNEQFF | TGTGCCATCAGTGAGCCCCCGAGTAGCGGGGGTTACAATGAGCAGTTCTTC
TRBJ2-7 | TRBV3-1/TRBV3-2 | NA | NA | CASSRGTGTPYEQYF | TGTGCCAGCAGCCGGGGGACCGGGACACCATACGAGCAGTACTTC
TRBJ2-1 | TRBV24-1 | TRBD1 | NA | CATSDFHGTASHNEQFF | TGTGCCACCAGTGATTTTCACGGGACAGCCTCGCACAATGAGCAGTTCTTC
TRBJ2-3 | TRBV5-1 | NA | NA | CASNRFGGGDGTDTQYF | TGCGCCAGCAACCGATTTGGAGGGGGGGACGGCACAGATACGCAGTATTTT
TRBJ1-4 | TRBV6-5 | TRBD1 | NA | CASSSRQGTREKLFF | TGTGCCAGCAGTTCCCGACAGGGGACAAGAGAAAAACTGTTTTTT
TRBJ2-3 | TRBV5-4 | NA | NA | CASSLPGTDTQYF | TGTGCCAGCAGCTTGCCGGGCACAGATACGCAGTATTTT
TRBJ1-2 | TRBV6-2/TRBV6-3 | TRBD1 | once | CASSYGRQGYGYTF | TGTGCCAGCAGTTACGGGAGACAGGGGTATGGCTACACCTTC
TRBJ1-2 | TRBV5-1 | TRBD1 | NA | CASSLQGRGDNYGYTF | TGCGCCAGCAGCTTGCAGGGCAGGGGGGATAACTATGGCTACACCTTC
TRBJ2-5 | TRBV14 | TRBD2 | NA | CASSQAGRGTRRKETQYF | TGTGCCAGCAGCCAAGCGGGGCGGGGGACTAGAAGGAAAGAGACCCAGTACTTC
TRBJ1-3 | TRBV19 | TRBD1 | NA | CASGYRGNSGNTIYF | TGTGCCAGTGGCTACAGGGGGAATTCTGGAAACACCATATATTTT
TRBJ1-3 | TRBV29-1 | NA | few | CSVDLPGQSSGNTIYF | TGCAGCGTTGATTTACCCGGACAAAGCTCTGGAAACACCATATATTTT
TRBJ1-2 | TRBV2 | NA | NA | CASSDRPPLMGAYGYTF | TGTGCCAGCAGTGATAGACCACCTCTGATGGGCGCCTATGGCTACACCTTC
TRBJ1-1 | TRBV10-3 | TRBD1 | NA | CARTGENTEAFF | TGTGCCAGGACAGGGGAGAACACTGAAGCTTTCTTT
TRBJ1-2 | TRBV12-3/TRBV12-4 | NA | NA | CASSWGGNYGYTF | TGTGCCAGCAGTTGGGGGGGCAACTATGGCTACACCTTC
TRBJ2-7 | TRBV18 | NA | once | CASSGGEFEAYEQYF | TGTGCCAGCTCAGGCGGGGAATTTGAGGCCTACGAGCAGTACTTC
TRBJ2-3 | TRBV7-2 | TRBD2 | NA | CASSLDRRTSGTDTQYF | TGTGCCAGCAGCTTAGATCGACGGACTAGCGGCACAGATACGCAGTATTTT
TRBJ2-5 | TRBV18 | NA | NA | CASSPRTERETQYF | TGTGCCAGCTCACCTCGGACAGAACGAGAGACCCAGTACTTC
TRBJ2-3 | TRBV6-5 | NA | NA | CASRSGRLTDTQYF | TGTGCCAGCAGAAGCGGTCGTCTCACAGATACGCAGTATTTT
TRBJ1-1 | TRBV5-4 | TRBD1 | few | CASSVGTANTEAFF | TGTGCCAGCAGCGTAGGGACAGCCAACACTGAAGCTTTCTTT
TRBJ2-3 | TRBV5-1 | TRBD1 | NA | CASSLKSGGGTDTQYF | TGCGCCAGCAGCTTGAAGTCAGGGGGCGGCACAGATACGCAGTATTTT
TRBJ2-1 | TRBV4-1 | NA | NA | CASSWLGLASNEQFF | TGCGCCAGCAGCTGGCTGGGGCTAGCGAGCAATGAGCAGTTCTTC
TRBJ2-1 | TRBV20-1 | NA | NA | CSAPRANEQFF | TGCAGTGCCCCCAGGGCCAATGAGCAGTTCTTC
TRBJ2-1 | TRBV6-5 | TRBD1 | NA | CASSYGTGGREQFF | TGTGCCAGCAGTTACGGGACAGGGGGCCGTGAGCAGTTCTTC
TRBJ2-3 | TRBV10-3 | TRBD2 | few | CAIGGGRDTDTQYF | TGTGCCATCGGGGGCGGGAGGGACACAGATACGCAGTATTTT
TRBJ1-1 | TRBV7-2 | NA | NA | CASSSRQARHEAFF | TGTGCCAGCAGCTCCAGACAGGCGCGCCATGAAGCTTTCTTT
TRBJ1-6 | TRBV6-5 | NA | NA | CASTVAGPSLHF | TGTGCCAGCACCGTAGCGGGGCCATCGCTCCACTTT
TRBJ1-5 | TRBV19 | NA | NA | CASSPLDSNQPQHF | TGTGCCAGTAGCCCACTCGATAGCAATCAGCCCCAGCATTTT
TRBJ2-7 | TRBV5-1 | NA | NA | CASSLVMDSYEQYF | TGCGCCAGCAGCTTGGTAATGGACAGCTACGAGCAGTACTTC
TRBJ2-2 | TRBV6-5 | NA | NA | CASSPSRAAGELFF | TGTGCCAGCAGTCCCAGCCGCGCGGCCGGGGAGCTGTTTTTT
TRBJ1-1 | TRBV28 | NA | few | CASREQLNTEAFF | TGTGCCAGCAGAGAACAGTTGAACACTGAAGCTTTCTTT